These 9 T cell receptor beta chains share one sample of origin, sequenced in a study of T cell responses to AZD1222 COVID-19 vaccine. Sequencing was performed with immunoSEQ multiplex PCR; in TCRdb, only in-frame clones are kept and a portion is missing. The sample records 110,000 to 150,000 clones, approximately 83% being singletons. Sequenced material: peripheral blood, taken on day 0 of AZD1222 vaccination. These receptors were obtained from an adult in good health.

The CDR3 loop is CASSPGTEAFF. CDR3 bases: TGTGCCAGCAGCCCAGGGACTGAAGCTTTCTTT. The gene calls are TRBV7-9 and TRBJ1-1, with D perhaps matching TRBD1 (5 bases). V dropped 5 bases and J dropped 5 bases, with 6 bases sitting between them. The germline gives CDR1 SEHNR, CDR2 FQNEAQ (reference sequence). The CDR3 loop spans 11 amino acids.

This chain links TRBV27 with TRBJ1-6; D is undetermined. The CDR3 has 14 residues. Germline V CDR1 and CDR2: MNHEY, SMNVEV (reference sequence). V was clipped by 6 bases and J by 13 bases, with 19 bases between them. The CDR3 DNA reads TGTGCCAGCAGGTCGACGACACCCGTAGATCCCCTCCACTTT. This translates into CASRSTTPVDPLHF.

The CDR3 coding sequence is TGTGCCAGCAGTATGGGGCAAAACACTGAAGCTTTCTTT. Translating gives CASSMGQNTEAFF. The V and J genes are TRBV27 and TRBJ1-1; possibly TRBD1 for D (5 bases). This CDR3 has 13 residues. The germline gives CDR1 MNHEY, CDR2 SMNVEV (reference sequence). V was trimmed by 5 bases and J by 2 bases, leaving 9 bases between them.

The chain combines TRBV11-2 with TRBJ1-6; D is possibly TRBD1 (5 bases). The CDR3 contains 14 residues. Germline CDR1 reads SGHAT; CDR2 reads FQNNGV. Trimming shortened V by 3 bases and J by 9 bases, and 12 bases separated the two germline ends. The CDR3 here is CASSFGPQGSPLHF. For the CDR3, the DNA is TGTGCCAGCAGCTTTGGGCCCCAGGGTTCACCCCTCCACTTT.

Only a few counts were recorded for this clone. V is TRBV19 and J is TRBJ2-7; 8 bases line up with TRBD1. The CDR3 covers 14 residues. The ends lost 4 bases at V and 5 bases at J; junction bases unmatched: 7. The V gene's germline CDR1 is LNHDA and CDR2 SQIVND (reference sequence). The CDR3 sequence: CASSTQTGVNEQYF. The CDR3 nucleotides are TGTGCCAGTAGTACCCAGACAGGGGTTAACGAGCAGTACTTC.

J is TRBJ2-2 and V is TRBV14, with D unclear. The CDR3 contains 13 residues. V was pared by 1 base and J by 5 bases, with 5 bases between. CDR1 and CDR2 (germline): SGHDN, FVKESK. CDR3 nucleotide sequence: TGTGCCAGCAGCCAAGTATGGACCGGGGAGCTGTTTTTT. As protein: CASSQVWTGELFF.

This rearrangement joins TRBV7-9 to TRBJ1-5; D is unclear. CDR1 and CDR2 from the germline V gene are SEHNR and FQNEAQ (reference sequence). V was clipped by 3 bases and J by 3 bases, with 18 bases between them. The CDR3 spans 17 residues. Written as DNA, the CDR3 is TGTGCCAGCAGCTTGGCCTCATCGAGACTACACAATCAGCCCCAGCATTTT. It specifies CASSLASSRLHNQPQHF.

The CDR3 region is CASSRADSPLHF. The CDR3 nucleotides are TGTGCCAGCAGTCGGGCCGACTCACCCCTCCACTTT. The genes are TRBV25-1 and TRBJ1-6; D unclear. V was cut by 5 bases and J by 10 bases, with 9 bases left in between. The germline gives CDR1 MGHDK, CDR2 SYGVNS. This CDR3 has 12 amino acids.

The chain combines TRBV7-9 with TRBJ2-1, with D perhaps assigned TRBD1 or TRBD2 (5 bases each). From germline, CDR1 is SEHNR and CDR2 FQNEAQ (reference sequence). Trimming stripped 4 bases from V and 0 bases from J, with 13 bases between. This CDR3 is 16 amino acids long. CDR3 coding DNA: TGTGCCAGCAGCTCCGAGGGGCCTAGCTCCTACAATGAGCAGTTCTTC. Protein: CASSSEGPSSYNEQFF.